The 31 T cell receptor beta chains presented below share a single source sample, sequenced in a study of PD-1 blockade in classical Hodgkin lymphoma. Time point here: newly diagnosed, previously untreated cHL patient sample. Isolation of CD4+ T cells from thawed PBMCs was performed by magnetic negative selection. Sequenced by immunoSEQ multiplex PCR; TCRdb stores in-frame clones only, minus some. Among about 35,000 clones listed, approximately 90% were seen once. Sequencing input: CD4+ T cells from blood. All receptors come from a human donor with classical Hodgkin lymphoma.

V usage is TRBV9 and J usage is TRBJ2-2; D uncertain. The germline V and J ends were trimmed by 4 bases and 3 bases, with 7 bases remaining between them. The germline gives CDR1 SGDLS, CDR2 YYNGEE. The CDR3 is made up of 13 amino acids. The chain's CDR3 is CASSPLDTGELFF. The CDR3 bases are TGTGCCAGCAGCCCCTTGGACACCGGGGAGCTGTTTTTT.

The chain joins TRBV2 to TRBJ1-2, with 12 positions matching TRBD1. Germline trimming cut 5 bases from V and 8 bases from J; bases unmatched to any gene: 12. The germline V gene encodes CDR1 SNHLY and CDR2 FYNNEI. CDR3 length equals 16 residues. The CDR3 bases are TGTGCCAGCAGTACCCACCCGGGACAGGGGGCGGGAGGCTACACCTTC. Translating gives CASSTHPGQGAGGYTF. Full variable domain (outside the CDR3, taken from reference TRBV2 and TRBJ1-2): EPEVTQTPSHQVTQMGQEVILRCVPISNHLYFYWYRQILGQKVEFLVSFYNNEISEKSEIFDDQFSVERPDGSNFTLKIRSTKLEDSAMYFCASSTHPGQGAGGYTFGSGTRLTVV.

Here the CDR3 reads CASSLDGDRGYTF. DNA for the CDR3: TGTGCCAGCAGCTTAGACGGGGATCGCGGCTACACCTTC. This chain uses TRBV7-8 with TRBJ1-2; no clear D. The CDR3 covers 13 residues. V lost 1 base, J lost 8 bases, and 11 bases lay in between. Germline CDR1 reads SGHVS; CDR2 reads FQNEAQ. The whole variable domain, remainder taken from reference TRBV7-8 and TRBJ1-2, is GAGVSQSPRYKVAKRGQDVALRCDPISGHVSLFWYQQALGQGPEFLTYFQNEAQLDKSGLPSDRFFAERPEGSVSTLKIQRTQQEDSAVYLCASSLDGDRGYTFGSGTRLTVV.

V usage is TRBV7-2 and J usage is TRBJ2-2; tentative D call: TRBD2 (7 bases). V was cut by 5 bases and J by 7 bases, with 17 bases left in between. The CDR3 spans 15 residues. CDR1 SGHTA and CDR2 FQGNSA come from the germline V gene. The CDR3 nucleotides read TGTGCCAGCAGCCGTCGGGGGGCAGGTGGCGGGGAGCTGTTTTTT. Translating gives CASSRRGAGGGELFF.

The chain has TRBV19 and TRBJ1-4, with TRBD1 matching over 7 bases. Germline CDR1 LNHDA, CDR2 SQIVND (reference sequence). The CDR3 consists of 13 residues. V was pared by 4 bases and J by 8 bases, with 4 bases of the junction left unmatched. The CDR3 here is CASSTDREEKLFF. In DNA form, the CDR3 reads TGTGCCAGTAGTACTGACAGGGAGGAAAAACTGTTTTTT.

There are a few counts of this clone. V gene TRBV18 combines with J gene TRBJ2-7, with D maybe TRBD2 (6 bases). The V gene's germline CDR1 is KGHSH and CDR2 LQKENI. Trimming shortened V by 6 bases and J by 4 bases, and 13 bases separated the two germline ends. This CDR3 comprises 13 residues. For the CDR3, the DNA is TGTGCCAGCTCCCAGGACTATTTATACGAGCAGTACTTC. Its protein product is CASSQDYLYEQYF. Looking up the rest from reference TRBV18 and TRBJ2-7 gives the full variable domain: NAGVMQNPRHLVRRRGQEARLRCSPMKGHSHVYWYRQLPEEGLKFMVYLQKENIIDESGMPKERFSAEFPKEGPSILRIQQVVRGDSAAYFCASSQDYLYEQYFGPGTRLTVT.

This rearrangement joins TRBV7-9 to TRBJ2-7; no definite D call. The CDR3 is made up of 11 amino acids. Germline CDR1 reads SEHNR; CDR2 reads FQNEAQ (reference sequence). Trimming shortened V by 5 bases and J by 6 bases, and 8 bases separated the two germline ends. As DNA, the CDR3 is TGTGCCAGCAGCCCAGGTGTCGAGCAGTACTTC. This encodes CASSPGVEQYF. Supplemented by reference TRBV7-9 and TRBJ2-7, the full variable domain reads DTGVSQNPRHKITKRGQNVTFRCDPISEHNRLYWYRQTLGQGPEFLTYFQNEAQLEKSRLLSDRFSAERPKGSFSTLEIQRTEQGDSAMYLCASSPGVEQYFGPGTRLTVT.

The V and J genes are TRBV5-1 and TRBJ2-2, with 8 bases fitting TRBD1. V shed 4 bases, J shed 6 bases, and the junction held 5 bases outside the gene matches. This CDR3 contains 14 residues. The V gene's germline CDR1 is SGHRS and CDR2 YFSETQ. The CDR3 DNA is TGCGCCAGCAGCCGCCGGACAGGGCCCGGGGAGCTGTTTTTT. Protein product: CASSRRTGPGELFF.

The V call is TRBV7-2, the J call TRBJ2-7; 10 bases agree with TRBD2. The CDR3 length is 16 residues. V lost 6 bases and J lost 2; bases outside the gene matches: 10. Per the germline V gene, CDR1 is SGHTA and CDR2 is FQGNSA. The CDR3 is CASRQDPGTSAYEQYF. The CDR3 bases are TGTGCCAGCAGGCAAGACCCCGGGACTAGCGCCTACGAGCAGTACTTC.

J is TRBJ2-7 and V is TRBV5-1; 8 bases are a match to TRBD2. V lost 5 bases, J lost 3 bases, and 7 bases stayed unmatched. From germline, CDR1 is SGHRS and CDR2 YFSETQ. The CDR3 length is 14 residues. The DNA for the CDR3 is TGCGCCAGCAGGCAGCGGGAGATTAGCTACGAGCAGTACTTC. Protein: CASRQREISYEQYF.

V gene TRBV12-5 combines with J gene TRBJ2-1, with 8 positions matching TRBD2. Trimming at V came to 8 bases and at J to 0 bases, leaving 3 bases not matched to a gene. The CDR3 has 14 residues. Germline CDR1 is LGHNT and CDR2 is FRNRAP. The CDR3 nucleotides read TGTGCTAGTCGAACTAGCGGCTCCTACAATGAGCAGTTCTTC. This gives the protein CASRTSGSYNEQFF.

The rearrangement uses TRBV7-7 and TRBJ2-2; 9 nucleotides align to TRBD2. The germline gives CDR1 SSHAT, CDR2 FNYEAQ (reference sequence). The CDR3 length is 17 residues. The J segment lost 6 bases and the V segment lost 4 bases, leaving 12 bases of the junction unmatched. The CDR3 spells CASSSGGRGGGAGELFF. Written as DNA, the CDR3 is TGTGCCAGCAGCTCCGGAGGGCGCGGGGGGGGCGCCGGGGAGCTGTTTTTT.

The chain recombines TRBV19 with TRBJ2-2, with TRBD2 identical over 7 bases. Germline V CDR1 and CDR2: LNHDA, SQIVND (reference sequence). The CDR3 contains 14 residues. The ends lost 5 bases at V and 5 bases at J; junction bases unmatched: 5. The CDR3 DNA reads TGTGCCAGTAGTTCCGGGGGGTGGACCGGGGAGCTGTTTTTT. This translates into CASSSGGWTGELFF.

V usage is TRBV7-9 and J usage is TRBJ2-7; 10 bases are a match to TRBD1. The V gene end was trimmed by 2 bases and the J gene end by 3 bases; junction bases not matched to a gene: 4. This CDR3 is built from 15 residues. Germline-derived CDR1 and CDR2 are SEHNR and FQNEAQ (reference sequence). This chain's CDR3 is CASSLQTGGIYEQYF. CDR3 sequence (DNA): TGTGCCAGCAGCTTACAGACAGGGGGCATCTACGAGCAGTACTTC.

The chain recombines TRBV18 with TRBJ2-1; the D is unclear. The CDR3 runs to 13 residues. V lost 4 bases, J lost 8 bases, and 12 bases lay in between. CDR1 and CDR2 (germline): KGHSH, LQKENI. The CDR3 DNA reads as TGTGCCAGCTCACTGAACAACCTAGATGAGCAGTTCTTC. This gives the protein CASSLNNLDEQFF.

This CDR3 reads CASSERGPGANVLTF. The CDR3 DNA reads TGTGCCAGCAGTGAGAGGGGGCCTGGGGCCAACGTCCTGACTTTC. J is TRBJ2-6 and V is TRBV2; 7 positions match TRBD1. Losses at the gene ends were 3 bases for V and 2 bases for J; bases not matched to a gene: 1. The CDR3 has 15 amino acids. Germline loops: CDR1 SNHLY, CDR2 FYNNEI. The full variable domain, rest sourced from reference TRBV2 and TRBJ2-6, is EPEVTQTPSHQVTQMGQEVILRCVPISNHLYFYWYRQILGQKVEFLVSFYNNEISEKSEIFDDQFSVERPDGSNFTLKIRSTKLEDSAMYFCASSERGPGANVLTFGAGSRLTVL.

V gene TRBV10-3 combines with J gene TRBJ1-2; the match to TRBD1 covers 8 bases. The CDR3 extends over 14 amino acids. Per germline, CDR1 ENHRY and CDR2 SYGVKD. The ends lost 8 bases at V and 6 bases at J; junction bases unmatched: 11. The CDR3 sequence: CAIRRGQVADGYTF. Written as DNA, the CDR3 is TGTGCCATCCGGAGGGGACAGGTGGCGGATGGCTACACCTTC.

CDR3 region: CASSYGGLGYTF. The CDR3 region has the DNA TGTGCCAGCAGTTACGGGGGTTTGGGCTACACCTTC. The chain is built from TRBV6-5 and TRBJ1-2, with D possibly TRBD1 on 5 matching bases. Germline V gene data show CDR1 as MNHEY and CDR2 as SVGAGI. The V and J ends lost 2 bases and 8 bases respectively, with 9 bases between them. This CDR3 is built from 12 residues.

The V and J genes are TRBV5-4 and TRBJ2-7, with 7 bases fitting TRBD2. This CDR3 has 16 amino acids. Germline trimming cut 0 bases from V and 4 bases from J; bases unmatched to any gene: 10. Germline lookup yields CDR1 SGHNT and CDR2 YYREEE (reference sequence). CDR3 amino acids: CASSLAFGRFSYEQYF. The DNA of the CDR3 is TGTGCCAGCAGCTTGGCGTTCGGGAGGTTCTCTTACGAGCAGTACTTC.

This chain uses TRBV7-2 with TRBJ2-7, with D maybe TRBD1 (7 bases). V lost 3 bases and J lost 4, with 10 bases in between. Looked up from germline, CDR1 is SGHTA and CDR2 is FQGNSA. The CDR3 extends over 13 amino acids. CDR3 sequence (DNA): TGTGCCAGCAGCTTGACAGGGAGGTACGAGCAGTACTTC. The encoded protein is CASSLTGRYEQYF. The variable domain in full, with the rest retrieved from reference TRBV7-2 and TRBJ2-7, is GAGVSQSPSNKVTEKGKDVELRCDPISGHTALYWYRQSLGQGLEFLIYFQGNSAPDKSGLPSDRFSAERTGGSVSTLTIQRTQQEDSAVYLCASSLTGRYEQYFGPGTRLTVT.

The rearrangement joins TRBV5-1 to TRBJ2-7; TRBD2 agrees at 9 bases. Germline CDR1 is SGHRS and CDR2 is YFSETQ. This CDR3 is 14 amino acids long. V lost 4 bases and J lost 6; bases outside the gene matches: 8. The DNA for the CDR3 is TGCGCCAGCAGCCTCGGGGGACTAGCTCCCGAGCAGTACTTC. Its translation: CASSLGGLAPEQYF.

The chain carries TRBV2 and TRBJ1-2; no clear D. This CDR3 region has 13 residues. CDR1 is SNHLY and CDR2 is FYNNEI in the germline V gene. The V end was cut by 0 bases, the J end by 8 bases, with 10 bases between. In DNA, the CDR3 is TGTGCCAGCAGTGAAGCGCTTTACGAAGGCTACACCTTC. Protein: CASSEALYEGYTF.

This clone was found once. V usage is TRBV14 and J usage is TRBJ2-3; no definite D call. The CDR3 is 13 amino acids. CDR1 and CDR2 from the germline V gene are SGHDN and FVKESK. V was pared by 4 bases and J by 2 bases, with 7 bases between. The CDR3 nucleotides read TGTGCCAGCAGCCGCTACGCCACAGATACGCAGTATTTT. It yields the protein CASSRYATDTQYF.

This chain uses TRBV27 with TRBJ2-3; D unclear. The germline gives CDR1 MNHEY, CDR2 SMNVEV (reference sequence). The V and J ends lost 3 bases and 2 bases respectively, with 15 bases between them. CDR3 length equals 16 residues. CDR3: CASSFGSSPTTDTQYF. The CDR3 DNA sequence: TGTGCCAGCAGTTTTGGTTCGTCACCTACCACAGATACGCAGTATTTT.

The chain combines TRBV4-1 with TRBJ2-7, with 8 bases matching TRBD1. Germline values: CDR1 MGHRA, CDR2 YSYEKL. Trimming at V came to 5 bases and at J to 2 bases, leaving 8 bases not matched to a gene. The CDR3 extends over 15 amino acids. The CDR3 reads CASSERQGKPYEQYF. The CDR3 DNA sequence: TGCGCCAGCAGCGAAAGACAGGGGAAGCCCTACGAGCAGTACTTC.

This chain connects TRBV6-5 to TRBJ1-3; D possibly corresponds to TRBD1 (5 bases). There are 14 residues in the CDR3. Trimming took 4 bases from V and 2 from J, leaving 9 bases between them. Germline loops: CDR1 MNHEY, CDR2 SVGAGI. The CDR3 sequence: CASSSGTPGNTIYF. The DNA for the CDR3 is TGTGCCAGCAGTTCCGGGACCCCTGGAAACACCATATATTTT.

The chain employs TRBV10-3 and TRBJ2-5; D not certain. Germline assignment: CDR1 ENHRY and CDR2 SYGVKD. There are 11 residues in the CDR3. The V gene lost 6 bases and the J gene lost 3 bases, with 5 bases spanning the gap. The CDR3 DNA follows: TGTGCCATCAGACACGAAGAGACCCAGTACTTC. Protein product: CAIRHEETQYF.

V usage is TRBV10-3 and J usage is TRBJ1-1; possible D gene TRBD1, 5 bases. The ends were cut back, 10 bases at V and 2 bases at J, with 20 bases in the middle. The CDR3 extends over 15 amino acids. Looked up from germline, CDR1 is ENHRY and CDR2 is SYGVKD. In DNA, the CDR3 is TGTGCCACCCTGCTTGGGGGACCGACCAACACTGAAGCTTTCTTT. Protein: CATLLGGPTNTEAFF.

The chain links TRBV18 to TRBJ1-1; tentative D call: TRBD1 (6 bases). V lost 10 bases and J lost 0, with 12 bases in between. The CDR3 covers 13 residues. In germline, CDR1 is KGHSH, CDR2 LQKENI. CDR3: CATGGAVNTEAFF. The CDR3 nucleotides read TGTGCCACCGGGGGGGCGGTGAACACTGAAGCTTTCTTT.

The CDR3 region is CASSRSGGPYEQYF. DNA for the CDR3: TGTGCCAGCAGCCGCTCCGGGGGCCCCTACGAGCAGTACTTC. The chain carries TRBV11-2 and TRBJ2-7; D may correspond to TRBD1 or TRBD2 (6 bases each). V was pared by 5 bases and J by 2 bases, with 13 bases between. This CDR3 comprises 14 residues. Germline V gene lookup returns CDR1 SGHAT and CDR2 FQNNGV. Full variable domain (outside the CDR3, taken from reference TRBV11-2 and TRBJ2-7): EAGVAQSPRYKIIEKRQSVAFWCNPISGHATLYWYQQILGQGPKLLIQFQNNGVVDDSQLPKDRFSAERLKGVDSTLKIQPAKLEDSAVYLCASSRSGGPYEQYFGPGTRLTVT.

The V call is TRBV28, the J call TRBJ2-3, with D perhaps TRBD2 (7 bases). Germline V gives CDR1 MDHEN, CDR2 SYDVKM. CDR3 length: 15 amino acids. Trimming cost V 11 bases and J 6 bases, with 24 bases left between them. This CDR3 reads CAAERGGRVTDTQYF. CDR3 DNA: TGTGCCGCGGAGAGGGGGGGCAGGGTGACGGATACGCAGTATTTT. Drawing the rest from reference TRBV28 and TRBJ2-3, the complete variable domain is DVKVTQSSRYLVKRTGEKVFLECVQDMDHENMFWYRQDPGLGLRLIYFSYDVKMKEKGDIPEGYSVSREKKERFSLILESASTNQTSMYLCAAERGGRVTDTQYFGPGTRLTVL.